The clone carrying this TCR beta chain was picked up many times. Its antigen is as yet unknown. V was clipped by 3 bases and J by 1 base, with 16 bases between them. The germline V gene encodes CDR1 SGHTA and CDR2 FQGNSA. The CDR3 contains 17 residues. TCRdb independently ran MiXCR on the reads; one entry per CDR3 protein. The sample consists of fewer than 300,000 distinct CDR3 sequences, roughly 25% of them appearing once. This sample was taken from a study of T cell repertoires in cytomegalovirus infection. Turning to the study itself: Indications of both CMV infection and matching HLA type were provided by public TCR beta signatures. Findings and caveats of the study: The cumulative frequency of public TCR beta families identified carriers of CMV plus the relevant HLA. There were HLA-C-restricted CMV-specific TCR beta clonotypes dominating the ex vivo response.

The specimen was PBMCs. The TCR comes from a human donor in good health (CMV status not recorded). Some clones in this sample may be carry-over from other donors' samples. This rearrangement joins TRBV7-2 to TRBJ1-3; the D gene is possibly TRBD1 (6 bases). CDR3 residues: CASSFIGIDRSGNTIYF. CDR3 sequence (DNA): TGTGCCAGCAGCTTCATCGGGATCGACAGGTCTGGAAACACCATATATTTT.